This T cell receptor beta chain originates from a study of regulatory T cells in long-lasting Graves disease. Study-wide findings and caveats: Lower TCR diversity characterized persistent Graves' patients relative to newly diagnosed patients.

This clonotype was detected a few times. The antigen remains unidentified. Time point given: newly diagnosed GD, antithyroid drugs for less than 3 months. RNA from PBMCs was the source of the TCR library. Germline loops: CDR1 LNHNV, CDR2 YYDKDF (reference sequence). V lost 6 bases to trimming and J lost 3 bases, with 11 bases between them. The CDR3 has 13 amino acids. CDR3 regions were amplified by Arm-PCR using iRepertoire HTBI primers to build TCR beta libraries. Each CDR3 protein is one row after TCRdb ran MiXCR on the multiplex PCR reads. The sample contains roughly 500,000 distinct CDR3 sequences, approximately 14% of which appear only once. This same sample was also part of a study on T cells in Graves' hyperthyroidism and ophthalmopathy. According to that study: Subjects aged 18 to 65 presented with newly diagnosed hyperthyroidism of less than 2 months' duration.

The chain carries TRBV15 and TRBJ1-1; the D gene is possibly TRBD1 (6 bases). The material was peripheral blood mononuclear cells (PBMCs), obtained at new diagnosis, from a patient treated with antithyroid drugs. The TCR originated in a woman in her fifties or sixties with Graves disease. This chain's CDR3 is CATRQGLDTEAFF. Here the CDR3 DNA reads TGTGCCACCAGGCAGGGGCTCGACACTGAAGCTTTCTTT.